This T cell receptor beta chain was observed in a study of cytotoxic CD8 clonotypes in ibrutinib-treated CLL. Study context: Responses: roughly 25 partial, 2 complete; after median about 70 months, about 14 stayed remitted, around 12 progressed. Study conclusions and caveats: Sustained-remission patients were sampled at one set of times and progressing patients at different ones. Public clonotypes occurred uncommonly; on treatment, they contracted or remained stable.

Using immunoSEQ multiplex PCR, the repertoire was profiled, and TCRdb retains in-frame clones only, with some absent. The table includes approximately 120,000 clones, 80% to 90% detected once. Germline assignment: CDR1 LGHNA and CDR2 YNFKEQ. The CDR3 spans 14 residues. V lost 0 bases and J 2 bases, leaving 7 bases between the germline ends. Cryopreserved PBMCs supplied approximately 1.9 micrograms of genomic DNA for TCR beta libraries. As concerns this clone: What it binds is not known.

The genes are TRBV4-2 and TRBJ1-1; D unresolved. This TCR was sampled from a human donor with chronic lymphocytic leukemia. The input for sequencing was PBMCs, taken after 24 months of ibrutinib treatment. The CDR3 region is CASSQDRVNTEAFF. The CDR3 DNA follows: TGTGCCAGCAGCCAAGATCGGGTTAACACTGAAGCTTTCTTT.